The 25 T cell receptor beta chains listed next were all sequenced from one sample in a study of T cell repertoires in cytomegalovirus infection. TCRdb re-called the reads with MiXCR, one entry per CDR3 protein. The sample lists around 450,000 distinct CDR3 sequences; 25% to 40% were seen once. Sequencing was performed on PBMCs. These receptor sequences come from a human donor in good health (CMV status not recorded). Some clones in this sample may be carry-over from other donors' samples.

This clonotype was counted a few times. The J gene is TRBJ2-7, the V gene TRBV4-2; tentatively, D is TRBD1 (5 bases). With 0 bases removed from V and 8 bases from J, the gap between germline ends came to 14 bases. CDR3 size: 14 residues. The V gene's germline CDR1 is LGHNA and CDR2 YNFKEQ. The CDR3 nucleotides are TGTGCCAGCAGCCAAGATCCAGGGTCACCAAAGCAGTACTTC. The encoded protein is CASSQDPGSPKQYF.

This clonotype was picked up many times. The genes are TRBV18 and TRBJ2-7; 7 nucleotides agree with TRBD1. Germline V gene sequence: CDR1 KGHSH, CDR2 LQKENI. The CDR3 contains 14 residues. Trimming at V came to 3 bases and at J to 4 bases, leaving 6 bases not matched to a gene. Here the CDR3 reads CASSPTGTAYEQYF. CDR3 in DNA: TGTGCCAGCTCACCGACAGGGACAGCTTACGAGCAGTACTTC. The full variable domain, with the rest looked up from reference TRBV18 and TRBJ2-7, is NAGVMQNPRHLVRRRGQEARLRCSPMKGHSHVYWYRQLPEEGLKFMVYLQKENIIDESGMPKERFSAEFPKEGPSILRIQQVVRGDSAAYFCASSPTGTAYEQYFGPGTRLTVT.

J is TRBJ2-2 and V is TRBV7-3, with TRBD1 matching 7 bases. The germline gives CDR1 SGHTA, CDR2 FQGTGA. V was pared by 4 bases and J by 2 bases, with 7 bases of the junction left unmatched. The CDR3 loop spans 16 amino acids. Here the CDR3 DNA reads TGTGCCAGCAGCTCTACCGGGACAGATAACACCGGGGAGCTGTTTTTT. It translates to CASSSTGTDNTGELFF. Looking up the rest from reference TRBV7-3 and TRBJ2-2 gives the full variable domain: GAGVSQTPSNKVTEKGKYVELRCDPISGHTALYWYRQSLGQGPEFLIYFQGTGAADDSGLPNDRFFAVRPEGSVSTLKIQRTERGDSAVYLCASSSTGTDNTGELFFGEGSRLTVL.

This clonotype has more than one count but fewer than ten. The V and J genes are TRBV7-3 and TRBJ2-1, with 14 bases lining up with TRBD2. The V segment lost 2 bases and the J segment 8 bases; nucleotides outside the gene matches: 2. The CDR3 contains 15 residues. Germline V gene lookup returns CDR1 SGHTA and CDR2 FQGTGA. DNA for the CDR3: TGTGCCAGCAGCTTACGGGGACTAGCGGGGGATGAGCAGTTCTTC. Protein: CASSLRGLAGDEQFF.

Comment on this clonotype: Possible read error: a much larger clone is one base away. The rearrangement uses TRBV7-6 and TRBJ1-2; D call uncertain. Looked up from germline, CDR1 is SGHVS and CDR2 is FNYEAQ. Trimming stripped 6 bases from V and 8 bases from J, with 16 bases between. This CDR3 contains 13 residues. For the CDR3, the DNA is TGTGCCAGCAGTTGTCAAGCCGGTGTCGGCTACACCTTC. This sequence encodes CASSCQAGVGYTF.

The CDR3 bases are TGTGCCAGCAGTGAAGCCGGGACAGGGAACAATGAGCAGTTCTTC. It translates to CASSEAGTGNNEQFF. V and J are TRBV25-1 and TRBJ2-1, with TRBD1 matching 9 bases. Germline trimming cut 2 bases from V and 5 bases from J; bases unmatched to any gene: 4. The germline V gene has CDR1 MGHDK and CDR2 SYGVNS. This CDR3 is 15 amino acids long.

A single count supports this clonotype. V and J are TRBV20-1 and TRBJ2-1, with a weak D call TRBD2 (6 bases). Germline-derived CDR1 and CDR2 are DFQATT and SNEGSKA (reference sequence). V was clipped by 3 bases and J by 7 bases, with 13 bases between them. The length of the CDR3 is 13 residues. CDR3 residues: CSASRRRENEQFF. CDR3 DNA: TGCAGTGCTAGTCGGAGGAGGGAAAATGAGCAGTTCTTC.

The chain carries TRBV5-6 and TRBJ2-7, with D possibly being TRBD1 (5 bases). Germline V gives CDR1 SGHDT, CDR2 YYEEEE. Trimming shortened V by 6 bases and J by 6 bases, and 19 bases separated the two germline ends. CDR3 size: 14 residues. As DNA, the CDR3 is TGTGCCAGCACTGGGATGGGGCGGCTGCGCGAGCAGTACTTC. Residues: CASTGMGRLREQYF.

CDR3 in amino acids: CSARETSVDEQFF. DNA of the CDR3: TGCAGTGCTAGAGAGACTAGCGTCGATGAGCAGTTCTTC. The chain uses TRBV20-1 and TRBJ2-1, with 8 bases lining up with TRBD2. This CDR3 region has 13 residues. CDR1 is DFQATT and CDR2 is SNEGSKA in the germline V gene (reference sequence). V lost 0 bases and J lost 8; bases outside the gene matches: 3.

This clonotype was seen repeatedly, ten times or more. V usage is TRBV12-3 or TRBV12-4 and J usage is TRBJ1-1; D gene uncertain. There are 11 residues in the CDR3. V lost 3 bases and J 6 bases, leaving 5 bases between the germline ends. The CDR3 bases are TGTGCCAGCAGTTTCCACCCTGAAGCTTTCTTT. Translation: CASSFHPEAFF.

The CDR3 loop is CASSELAGGLAGELFF. The CDR3 DNA reads TGTGCCAGCAGTGAACTAGCGGGGGGCCTCGCCGGGGAGCTGTTTTTT. The genes are TRBV6-4 and TRBJ2-2, with 12 positions matching TRBD2. CDR3 length: 16 amino acids. Looked up from germline, CDR1 is MRHNA and CDR2 is SNTAGT. V dropped 3 bases and J dropped 6; count of bases not matched to a gene: 5.

This clonotype occurred many times. J is TRBJ2-7 and V is TRBV7-8, with 7 nucleotides matching TRBD2. The CDR3 has 16 residues. V was clipped by 5 bases and J by 7 bases; unmatched bases: 17. In germline, CDR1 is SGHVS, CDR2 FQNEAQ. The CDR3 DNA follows: TGTGCCAGCAGCCCCGGGGTGACCGGGGGGAGGGAGGAGCAGTACTTC. This gives the protein CASSPGVTGGREEQYF.

The rearrangement uses TRBV2 and TRBJ2-7; perhaps TRBD2 as D (6 bases). This CDR3 has 17 amino acids. V was trimmed by 2 bases and J by 3 bases, leaving 20 bases between them. CDR1 and CDR2 from the germline V gene are SNHLY and FYNNEI. The CDR3 DNA reads TGTGCCAGCAGTGAATATCAAAGTGGGGGGACCCGCTACGAGCAGTACTTC. Protein product: CASSEYQSGGTRYEQYF.

CDR3 in amino acids: CAISESWGGEPQHF. The DNA for the CDR3 is TGTGCCATCAGTGAGTCGTGGGGCGGCGAGCCCCAGCATTTT. The chain uses TRBV10-3 and TRBJ1-5; D possibly corresponds to TRBD1 (5 bases). The germline V and J ends were trimmed by 0 bases and 8 bases, with 11 bases remaining between them. The length of the CDR3 is 14 residues. Germline CDR1 and CDR2: ENHRY and SYGVKD.

J is TRBJ2-5 and V is TRBV4-3; D remains unclear. Germline V gives CDR1 LGHNA, CDR2 YSLEER. Deletions cut 0 bases from V and 4 bases from J, with 15 bases between. This CDR3 has 16 amino acids. As DNA, the CDR3 is TGCGCCAGCAGCCAAGATCGGAACTTTCGAGGAGAGACCCAGTACTTC. This gives the protein CASSQDRNFRGETQYF.

This clonotype was counted only a few times. The J gene is TRBJ1-1, the V gene TRBV2; D unclear. Germline CDR1 SNHLY, CDR2 FYNNEI. The V end lost 2 bases, the J end lost 1 base, and 14 bases lay between the germline ends. This CDR3 has 16 residues. CDR3 residues: CASSETVIGSNTEAFF. The DNA for the CDR3 is TGTGCCAGCAGTGAAACTGTTATAGGGTCGAACACTGAAGCTTTCTTT. The complete variable domain, with remaining parts taken from reference TRBV2 and TRBJ1-1, reads EPEVTQTPSHQVTQMGQEVILRCVPISNHLYFYWYRQILGQKVEFLVSFYNNEISEKSEIFDDQFSVERPDGSNFTLKIRSTKLEDSAMYFCASSETVIGSNTEAFFGQGTRLTVV.

The chain links TRBV10-3 to TRBJ1-2; D is perhaps TRBD1 (6 bases). Germline CDR1 reads ENHRY; CDR2 reads SYGVKD. The CDR3 loop spans 12 amino acids. The V end was cut by 6 bases, the J end by 6 bases, with 11 bases between. The DNA of the CDR3 is TGTGCCATCAGGGGAAGGGGGGATGGCTACACCTTC. Amino acids: CAIRGRGDGYTF.

This clonotype has more than one count but fewer than ten. The genes are TRBV28 and TRBJ1-2; TRBD1 is a possible D gene (5 bases). The CDR3 extends over 16 amino acids. The V end lost 6 bases, the J end lost 3 bases, and 20 bases lay between the germline ends. Germline assignment: CDR1 MDHEN and CDR2 SYDVKM. CDR3 nucleotides: TGTGCCAGCAGCTCACCCCAGGGAGGAGGCTACTATGGCTACACCTTC. It translates to CASSSPQGGGYYGYTF.

For this clonotype: Because the CDR3 is missing its conserved closing phenylalanine or tryptophan, this is likely a read error. This chain uses TRBV4-2 with TRBJ1-1; maybe TRBD1 (6 bases). V was pared by 0 bases and J by 0 bases, with 11 bases between. The V gene's germline CDR1 is LGHNA and CDR2 YNFKEQ. This CDR3 has 16 residues. In DNA, the CDR3 is TGTGCCAGCAGCCAAGACGCGACAGGAGTGAACACTGAAGCTTTCTGT. Translating gives CASSQDATGVNTEAFC.

This chain joins TRBV11-2 and TRBJ2-5; maybe TRBD2 (5 bases). Between the trimmed V and J ends, which lost 11 bases and 0 bases, there was a span of 13 bases. The CDR3 loop spans 13 amino acids. Per germline, CDR1 SGHAT and CDR2 FQNNGV. CDR3 bases: TGTGCCGGCGCGCGGGCGTACCAAGAGACCCAGTACTTC. Translating gives CAGARAYQETQYF.

This clonotype came up a few times. J is TRBJ1-1 and V is TRBV15; D not certain. The CDR3 is 13 amino acids. V was shortened by 8 bases and J by 1 base, with 11 bases between the two germline ends. The V gene's germline CDR1 is LNHNV and CDR2 YYDKDF (reference sequence). The CDR3 bases are TGTGCCACCCGATGGAGTCGGAACACTGAAGCTTTCTTT. It encodes CATRWSRNTEAFF. The whole variable domain, filled in from reference TRBV15 and TRBJ1-1, reads DAMVIQNPRYQVTQFGKPVTLSCSQTLNHNVMYWYQQKSSQAPKLLFHYYDKDFNNEADTPDNFQSRRPNTSFCFLDIRSPGLGDTAMYLCATRWSRNTEAFFGQGTRLTVV.

This clonotype has at least ten counts. The chain combines TRBV5-1 with TRBJ2-1, with a possible D match to TRBD1 (6 bases). CDR1 SGHRS and CDR2 YFSETQ come from the germline V gene. V gave up 2 bases and J gave up 5 bases, with 11 bases separating them. This CDR3 region has 14 residues. The chain's CDR3 is CASSLPRQDNEQFF. The DNA of the CDR3 is TGCGCCAGCAGCTTACCGAGACAGGACAATGAGCAGTTCTTC.

A word on this clonotype: A clone one base away is much larger, so this may be a read error. The chain carries TRBV7-2 and TRBJ2-2; D not resolved. The CDR3 runs to 13 residues. Germline values: CDR1 SGHTA, CDR2 FQGNSA. This chain's CDR3 is CSSSITYTGELFF. DNA of the CDR3: TGTTCCAGCAGCATTACATACACCGGGGAGCTGTTTTTT.

This clonotype was detected only a few times. The CDR3 is CSARGQGLIGELFF. DNA for the CDR3: TGCAGTGCTAGAGGACAGGGTCTCATCGGGGAGCTGTTTTTT. This chain connects TRBV20-1 to TRBJ2-2; TRBD1 aligns across 7 bases. CDR1 is DFQATT and CDR2 is SNEGSKA in the germline V gene (reference sequence). CDR3 length: 14 residues. V shed 1 base and J 7 bases; nucleotides not matched to a gene: 6.

The chain combines TRBV5-4 with TRBJ1-3, with D perhaps matching TRBD1 (5 bases). The V and J ends lost 1 base and 8 bases respectively, with 13 bases between them. The CDR3 sequence is 14 residues long. The germline gives CDR1 SGHNT, CDR2 YYREEE (reference sequence). Written as DNA, the CDR3 is TGTGCCAGCAGCTTGTCACTCCTGGGGGACACCATATATTTT. Its translation is CASSLSLLGDTIYF.